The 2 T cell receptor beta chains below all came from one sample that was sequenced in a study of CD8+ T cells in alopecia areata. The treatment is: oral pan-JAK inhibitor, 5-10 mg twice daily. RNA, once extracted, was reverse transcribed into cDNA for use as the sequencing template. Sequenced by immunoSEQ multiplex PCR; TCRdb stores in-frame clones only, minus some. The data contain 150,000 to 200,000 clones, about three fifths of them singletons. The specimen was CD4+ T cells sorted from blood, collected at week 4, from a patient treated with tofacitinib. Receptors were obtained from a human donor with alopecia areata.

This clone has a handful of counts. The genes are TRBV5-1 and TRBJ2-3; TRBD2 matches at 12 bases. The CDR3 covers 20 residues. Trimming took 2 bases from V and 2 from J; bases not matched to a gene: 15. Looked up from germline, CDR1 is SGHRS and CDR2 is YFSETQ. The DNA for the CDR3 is TGCGCCAGCAGCTTACCTCCCCGGCGGCTAGCGGGGGGGTCCACAGATACGCAGTATTTT. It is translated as CASSLPPRRLAGGSTDTQYF.

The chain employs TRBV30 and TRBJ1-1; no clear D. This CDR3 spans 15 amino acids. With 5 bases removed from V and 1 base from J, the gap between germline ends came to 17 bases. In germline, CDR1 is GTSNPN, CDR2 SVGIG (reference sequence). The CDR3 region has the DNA TGTGCCTGGGGTGGTAGGAGACTACGGAACACTGAAGCTTTCTTT. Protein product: CAWGGRRLRNTEAFF.